The TCR beta chain described here comes from a study of shared clonotypes between healthy human individuals. Overall study: Per donor, CD8 memory used one plate, CD8 naive used two, CD4 memory used three and CD4 naive used three.

All donors were Caucasian adults living in Nashville, Tennessee. General study points: The low donor count limited represented genetic and exposure-history diversity. Donor clonotype sharing was expected to depend on sequencing depth.

The CDR3 sequence is 13 residues long. Trimming stripped 3 bases from V and 7 bases from J, with 10 bases between. Germline V CDR1 and CDR2: LNHDA, SQIVND (reference sequence). With respect to this clone: Its antigen is undetermined. Different DNA sequences within this sample yield the same CDR3.

TCRdb's table, derived via immunoSEQ multiplex PCR, lists solely in-frame clones and lacks some. This table holds about 600,000 clones, more than 95% found once. This clonotype originated in a woman in her twenties or thirties in good health. The chain is built from TRBV19 and TRBJ1-5; no clear D gene. The sequenced sample consisted of naive CD4+ T cells sorted from blood. The sample's subset: CD45RA+ positively selected. The CDR3 protein is CASSIGVGQPQHF. DNA for the CDR3: TGTGCCAGTAGTATTGGCGTTGGCCAGCCCCAGCATTTT.